This T cell receptor (beta chain) emerged from a study of OX40 agonist ivuxolimab in advanced cancers. Study-wide points: More expanded clones were seen, on average, in CD8+ T cells than in CD4+.

In the case of this clone: The antigen is not known.

TCRdb's table, derived via immunoSEQ multiplex PCR, lists solely in-frame clones and lacks some. The profile shows some 42,000 clones, about 86% of them singletons. Trimming removed 5 bases at V and 1 base at J, with 14 bases between. This CDR3 has 15 residues. Germline V gene data show CDR1 as MNHEY and CDR2 as SMNVEV (reference sequence). Here the sequenced sample was CD4+ or CD8+ T cells sorted from blood, taken in a trial of the OX40 agonist ivuxolimab. This chain links TRBV27 with TRBJ1-1, with D possibly being TRBD1 (6 bases). This receptor was identified in an adult with an advanced solid tumor such as melanoma, head and neck, liver or kidney cancer. CDR3: CASSNMGAENTEAFF. The CDR3 DNA reads TGTGCCAGCAGTAATATGGGGGCGGAGAACACTGAAGCTTTCTTT.